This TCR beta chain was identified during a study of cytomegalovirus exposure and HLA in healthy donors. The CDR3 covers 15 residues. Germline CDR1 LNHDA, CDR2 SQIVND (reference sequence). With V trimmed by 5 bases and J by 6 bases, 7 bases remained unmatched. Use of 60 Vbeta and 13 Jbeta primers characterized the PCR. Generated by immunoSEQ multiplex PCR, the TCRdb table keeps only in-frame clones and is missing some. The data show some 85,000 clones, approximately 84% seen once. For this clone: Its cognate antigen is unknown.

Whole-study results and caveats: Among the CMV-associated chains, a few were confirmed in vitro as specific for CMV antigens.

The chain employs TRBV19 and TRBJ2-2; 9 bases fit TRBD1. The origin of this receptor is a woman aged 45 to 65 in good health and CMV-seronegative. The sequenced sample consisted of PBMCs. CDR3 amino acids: CASSLTGGLAGELFF. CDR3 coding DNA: TGTGCCAGTAGTCTGACAGGGGGGTTAGCCGGGGAGCTGTTTTTT.